This section outlines one T cell receptor beta chain sequence together with its context. Its specific antigen is unknown. No base quality values were provided; no much bigger clone lies one nucleotide off. The immunoSEQ Assay, a bias-controlled multiplex PCR, was used to amplify TCRbeta CDR3 regions from genomic DNA. The study's processing was this. Nucleated cell counts per sample were estimated from amplification of reference gene primers within the assay. Sequence reads were collapsed and filtered to measure the absolute abundance of every unique TCRbeta CDR3 rearrangement. For each sample, productive Simpson clonality was calculated as the square root of Simpson's diversity index over productive rearrangements. TCRdb's version of the immuneACCESS table is confined to in-frame rearrangements and falls short of the full clone set. An unresolved V gene accounts for under half of the shortfall where checked; the remainder is of unknown origin. V and J calls and clone size are as listed in that table; D and trimming were resolved from the DNA. The sample table contains about 400,000 clones; only one count was recorded for around 87% of them. Jointly, the top ten make up roughly 9.4% of the sample.

The germline V gene (reference sequence) gives CDR1 as LNHDA and CDR2 as SQIVND. The CDR3 has 15 amino acids, counting the end cysteine and phenylalanine. Here the CDR3 DNA is all that survives: 45 bases in frame from base 1. The V end loses 3 bases and the J end loses 3 bases, and a stretch of 15 bases separates them. These data originate in a study of blood T cell repertoires in COVID-19 (dated by TCRdb to about 2020). In the study overall: Samples covering the acute and convalescent phases of COVID-19 were provided by collaborators in the United States, Italy and Spain. The prospective study material was composed of cDNA or gDNA derived from T cells, B-cell-depleted T cells, or PBMCs. Deeply sampled blood TCRbeta repertoires from subjects exposed to, actively infected with, or recovered from COVID-19 were included in the dataset. The repertoires were released in a freely available public database intended as a resource for research on the immune response to SARS-CoV-2. The samples were drawn from the first 160 participants of the ongoing ImmuneRACE study and from 1,254 subjects provided by 6 global collaborators. Sample metadata almost always included a de-identified subject ID, COVID-19 status, age in years and sex. HLA class I and class II types, where available, came from metadata supplied by the sample provider rather than from assay-based typing.

The research as a whole found: Clinical and demographic metadata were provided uncurated, with the amount varying by source and participant.

Enrolling through a virtual design, the prospective study's participants ranged in age from roughly 18 to 95 years and lived across 20 to 25 United States geographic areas. Cohort assignment in the prospective study relied on participant-reported clinical history from a screening survey and a study questionnaire. For ImmuneRACE Cohort 3, a participant was defined as recovered based on two consecutive negative NP/OP PCR tests, clearance by a healthcare professional, or resolution of symptoms. Each participant in the prospective study had whole blood, serum and a nasopharyngeal or oropharyngeal swab collected by mobile phlebotomists. Prospective study participants could optionally give additional blood draws and questionnaires over a roughly 2-month period. Before DNA extraction, prospective study blood samples were shipped either frozen or at room temperature.

The chain employs TRBV19 and TRBJ2-7, with a weak D call of TRBD2 (7 bases match). The sample taken for sequencing was PBMCs or T cells enriched from blood (not recorded which). The receptor was derived from a woman aged 45-60 years who had recovered from COVID-19. The DNA sequence is as follows: TGTGCCAGTAGTATTGAGGGAGGGGGGATCTACGAGCAGTACTTC. Its protein is CASSIEGGGIYEQYF.